The T cell receptor (beta chain) described here comes from a study of T cell responses to AZD1222 COVID-19 vaccine. The study, taken as a whole, reports: With two AZD1222 doses given, Spike-specific TCR breadth and depth both rose.

Produced via immunoSEQ multiplex PCR; TCRdb's table is partial and in-frame only. The repertoire holds some 180,000 clones, approximately 91% seen once, with about 2.1% in the top ten. Details on this clone: Its target is not known.

The clonotype was recovered from an adult who received the AZD1222 COVID-19 vaccine. The sequences come from peripheral blood, collected 28 days after the second AZD1222 dose.

The CDR3 spells CASSQESLNTEAFF. CDR3 nucleotides: TGTGCCAGCAGCCAAGAATCTTTGAACACTGAAGCTTTCTTT. The chain employs TRBV3-1 (or the pseudogene TRBV3-2) and TRBJ1-1; D is unresolved. This CDR3 is 14 amino acids long. Trimming shortened V by 0 bases and J by 0 bases, and 5 bases separated the two germline ends. Germline V gives CDR1 LGHDT, CDR2 YNNKEL (reference sequence).